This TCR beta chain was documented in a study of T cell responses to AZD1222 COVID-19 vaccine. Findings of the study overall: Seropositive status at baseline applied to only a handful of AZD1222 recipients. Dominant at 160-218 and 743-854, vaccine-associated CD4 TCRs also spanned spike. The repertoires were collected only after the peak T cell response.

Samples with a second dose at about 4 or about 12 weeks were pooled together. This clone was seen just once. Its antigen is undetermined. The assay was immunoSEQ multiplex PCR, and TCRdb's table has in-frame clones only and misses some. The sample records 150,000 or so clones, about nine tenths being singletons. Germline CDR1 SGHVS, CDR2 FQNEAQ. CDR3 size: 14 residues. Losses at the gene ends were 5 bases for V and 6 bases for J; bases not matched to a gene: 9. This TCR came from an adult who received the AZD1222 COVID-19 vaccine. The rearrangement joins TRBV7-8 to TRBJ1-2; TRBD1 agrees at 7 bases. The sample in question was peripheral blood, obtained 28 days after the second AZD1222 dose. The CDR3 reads CASSATQGEDGYTF. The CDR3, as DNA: TGTGCCAGCAGCGCCACGCAGGGGGAGGATGGCTACACCTTC.